A selection of T cell receptor beta chains follows, all from one sample in a study of neurological immune-mediated disorders. In TCRdb, the 5' RACE reads were re-called with MiXCR into one record per CDR3 protein. The sample carries 40,000 to 45,000 distinct CDR3 sequences, 12% recorded once. The sample consisted of PBMCs. The source of these receptors is a female donor in good health. Both conserved end residues are part of each CDR3. A D gene is named only where the DNA matches it firmly. Rows give clone size only sometimes, using once, few, many, or a class for an expanded clone.

j_call: TRBJ2-3; d_call: -; v_call: TRBV10-3; clone_size: many; cdr3_nt: TGTGCCATCAGTGGAGCAGATACGCAGTATTTT; cdr3_aa: CAISGADTQYF
j_call: TRBJ1-6; d_call: -; v_call: TRBV12-3/TRBV12-4; clone_size: -; cdr3_nt: TGTGCCAGCAGCCTAGGGGGGGCCAGGACCCTCCACTTT; cdr3_aa: CASSLGGARTLHF
j_call: TRBJ2-3; d_call: TRBD2; v_call: TRBV4-2; clone_size: few; cdr3_nt: TGTGCCAGCAGCCGCCGACTAGCGGGAGAGGCAGATACGCAGTATTTT; cdr3_aa: CASSRRLAGEADTQYF
j_call: TRBJ2-2; d_call: -; v_call: TRBV6-5; clone_size: many; cdr3_nt: TGTGCCAGCAGTCCTCCGGGACCCCTGACGACCGGGGAGCTGTTTTTT; cdr3_aa: CASSPPGPLTTGELFF
j_call: TRBJ1-2; d_call: TRBD1; v_call: TRBV13; clone_size: many; cdr3_nt: TGTGCCAGCAGCAGAGGGGGCAATGGCTACACCTTC; cdr3_aa: CASSRGGNGYTF
j_call: TRBJ1-3; d_call: TRBD1; v_call: TRBV24-1; clone_size: many; cdr3_nt: TGTGCCACCAGTGACTGTGACATCGGGACAGCCACGGGTACTGGAAACACCATATATTTT; cdr3_aa: CATSDCDIGTATGTGNTIYF
j_call: TRBJ1-3; d_call: -; v_call: TRBV5-1; clone_size: many; cdr3_nt: TGCGCCAGCAGCTTAGGGACTCTAAGCTCTGGAAACACCATATATTTT; cdr3_aa: CASSLGTLSSGNTIYF
j_call: TRBJ1-3; d_call: -; v_call: TRBV29-1; clone_size: -; cdr3_nt: TGCAGCGCCCTGTCTGGAAACACCATATATTTT; cdr3_aa: CSALSGNTIYF
j_call: TRBJ2-1; d_call: TRBD2; v_call: TRBV5-1; clone_size: many; cdr3_nt: TGCGCCAGCAGCCCCGGCGGCGGGGGAGGTCGGAATGAGCAGTTCTTC; cdr3_aa: CASSPGGGGGRNEQFF
j_call: TRBJ2-5; d_call: TRBD2; v_call: TRBV20-1; clone_size: few; cdr3_nt: TGCAGTGCTAGAGCTTTTCTACGGCTAGCGGATCAAGAGACCCAGTACTTC; cdr3_aa: CSARAFLRLADQETQYF
j_call: TRBJ1-2; d_call: -; v_call: TRBV6-2/TRBV6-3; clone_size: many; cdr3_nt: TGTGCCAGCAGTTACTCGGGACACCAGAACTATGGCTACACCTTC; cdr3_aa: CASSYSGHQNYGYTF
j_call: TRBJ1-6; d_call: -; v_call: TRBV5-1; clone_size: -; cdr3_nt: TGCGCCATCGGGGATATCGATAATTCACCACTCCACTTT; cdr3_aa: CAIGDIDNSPLHF
j_call: TRBJ1-4; d_call: -; v_call: TRBV12-3/TRBV12-4; clone_size: many; cdr3_nt: TGTGCCAGCAGTTTTTCAGGGGCTAATGAAAAACTGTTTTTT; cdr3_aa: CASSFSGANEKLFF
j_call: TRBJ2-3; d_call: TRBD1; v_call: TRBV2; clone_size: many; cdr3_nt: TGTGCCAGCCCAGGGACAGGGGCCACAGATACGCAGTATTTT; cdr3_aa: CASPGTGATDTQYF
j_call: TRBJ1-1; d_call: TRBD1; v_call: TRBV5-1; clone_size: many; cdr3_nt: TGCGCCAGCAGATTGGGACAGGGGGAGAAGGACACTGAAGCTTTCTTT; cdr3_aa: CASRLGQGEKDTEAFF
j_call: TRBJ1-2; d_call: -; v_call: TRBV20-1; clone_size: many; cdr3_nt: TGCAGTGCTGGCGTCGACTATGGCTACACCTTC; cdr3_aa: CSAGVDYGYTF
j_call: TRBJ2-7; d_call: -; v_call: TRBV3-1; clone_size: many; cdr3_nt: TGTGCCAGCAGCCCCCTCGGGGCTGCCTACGAGCAGTACTTC; cdr3_aa: CASSPLGAAYEQYF
j_call: TRBJ2-7; d_call: TRBD2; v_call: TRBV27; clone_size: many; cdr3_nt: TGTGCCAGCAGTTTATCGAATAGCGGGCCATCCTCCTACGAGCAGTACTTC; cdr3_aa: CASSLSNSGPSSYEQYF
j_call: TRBJ2-3; d_call: -; v_call: TRBV5-1; clone_size: many; cdr3_nt: TGCGCCAGCAGCTTTGGAACGTCGAGCACAGATACGCAGTATTTT; cdr3_aa: CASSFGTSSTDTQYF
j_call: TRBJ1-2; d_call: -; v_call: TRBV3-1; clone_size: many; cdr3_nt: TGTGCCAGCAGCCAAGACAGGGGCTACACCTTC; cdr3_aa: CASSQDRGYTF
j_call: TRBJ2-1; d_call: -; v_call: TRBV5-1; clone_size: many; cdr3_nt: TGCGCCAGCAGCTTGACGGGAGATTCTGGCTACAATGAGCAGTTCTTC; cdr3_aa: CASSLTGDSGYNEQFF
j_call: TRBJ2-7; d_call: TRBD1; v_call: TRBV6-5; clone_size: few; cdr3_nt: TGTGCCAGCAGCGCCGACAGGGGAAACTCCTACGAGCAGTACTTC; cdr3_aa: CASSADRGNSYEQYF
j_call: TRBJ1-1; d_call: TRBD1; v_call: TRBV15; clone_size: many; cdr3_nt: TGTGCCACCAGCATCCTTCCGGGACAGGGGGCGGCTGAAGCTTTCTTT; cdr3_aa: CATSILPGQGAAEAFF
j_call: TRBJ1-2; d_call: -; v_call: TRBV3-1; clone_size: once; cdr3_nt: TGTGCCAGCCAAGATGATTTGCCCTATGGCTACACCTTC; cdr3_aa: CASQDDLPYGYTF
j_call: TRBJ2-1; d_call: TRBD2; v_call: TRBV27; clone_size: few; cdr3_nt: TGTGCCACCAAACCTGGGAGGGGCCCACAAAGTTACAATGAGCAGTTCTTC; cdr3_aa: CATKPGRGPQSYNEQFF
j_call: TRBJ1-4; d_call: -; v_call: TRBV20-1; clone_size: many; cdr3_nt: TGCAGTGCTAGACGGGACATGAATGAAAAACTGTTTTTT; cdr3_aa: CSARRDMNEKLFF
j_call: TRBJ2-7; d_call: TRBD2; v_call: TRBV7-9; clone_size: many; cdr3_nt: TGTGCCAGCAGTCCCACTAGCGGGAGCCCCTACGAGCAGTACTTC; cdr3_aa: CASSPTSGSPYEQYF
j_call: TRBJ2-7; d_call: -; v_call: TRBV4-2; clone_size: many; cdr3_nt: TGTGCCAGCAGCCCAATACAGGGGAGGAACGAGCAGTACTTC; cdr3_aa: CASSPIQGRNEQYF
j_call: TRBJ2-7; d_call: TRBD1; v_call: TRBV10-2; clone_size: few; cdr3_nt: TGCGCCAGCAGTGAAAGGACAGGGATTTCCTACGAGCAGTACTTC; cdr3_aa: CASSERTGISYEQYF
j_call: TRBJ2-1; d_call: -; v_call: TRBV15; clone_size: many; cdr3_nt: TGTGCCACCAGCAGAGATATTTACGACGGAGGGCAGGGTTACAATGAGCAGTTCTTC; cdr3_aa: CATSRDIYDGGQGYNEQFF
j_call: TRBJ2-3; d_call: TRBD2; v_call: TRBV30; clone_size: -; cdr3_nt: TGTGCCTACCAGACGGGACTAGTACCAGATACGCAGTATTTT; cdr3_aa: CAYQTGLVPDTQYF
j_call: TRBJ2-3; d_call: TRBD2; v_call: TRBV9; clone_size: many; cdr3_nt: TGTGCCAGCAGCGTAGAGGGGTCTAGCGGGGGGGCGTATGGAGATACGCAGTATTTT; cdr3_aa: CASSVEGSSGGAYGDTQYF
j_call: TRBJ2-3; d_call: -; v_call: TRBV5-1; clone_size: many; cdr3_nt: TGCGCCAGCAGCTTGGCAGGGATTGGAACAGATACGCAGTATTTT; cdr3_aa: CASSLAGIGTDTQYF
j_call: TRBJ2-1; d_call: TRBD2; v_call: TRBV20-1; clone_size: -; cdr3_nt: TGCAGTGCTACCTCTACTCTAGCGGGGGATTACAATGAGCAGTTCTTC; cdr3_aa: CSATSTLAGDYNEQFF
j_call: TRBJ2-1; d_call: -; v_call: TRBV7-9; clone_size: many; cdr3_nt: TGTGCCAGCAGCTTGGGGGGTTCCGCTAATGAGCAGTTCTTC; cdr3_aa: CASSLGGSANEQFF
j_call: TRBJ1-2; d_call: TRBD1; v_call: TRBV7-2; clone_size: many; cdr3_nt: TGTGCCAGCAGCTCCCGTGACAGGGTAGGGGGCTACACCTTC; cdr3_aa: CASSSRDRVGGYTF
j_call: TRBJ1-2; d_call: TRBD1; v_call: TRBV7-2; clone_size: many; cdr3_nt: TGTGCCAGCACCCTGAACGCCCGACAGGGCCGTTTTGGCTACACCTTC; cdr3_aa: CASTLNARQGRFGYTF
j_call: TRBJ1-6; d_call: TRBD1; v_call: TRBV12-3/TRBV12-4; clone_size: many; cdr3_nt: TGTGCCAGCAGCCGGACAGGGTACGGTTCACCCCTCCACTTT; cdr3_aa: CASSRTGYGSPLHF
j_call: TRBJ1-4; d_call: -; v_call: TRBV18; clone_size: -; cdr3_nt: TGTGCCAGCTCACAGAGTACAACTAATGAAAAACTGTTTTTT; cdr3_aa: CASSQSTTNEKLFF
j_call: TRBJ2-1; d_call: -; v_call: TRBV5-1; clone_size: -; cdr3_nt: TGCGCCAGCCTCCAACTCTCCTACAATGAGCAGTTCTTC; cdr3_aa: CASLQLSYNEQFF
j_call: TRBJ2-3; d_call: TRBD1; v_call: TRBV5-6; clone_size: -; cdr3_nt: TGTGCCAGCAGCTTGTACCAGGACAGGTCAGATACGCAGTATTTT; cdr3_aa: CASSLYQDRSDTQYF
j_call: TRBJ2-1; d_call: -; v_call: TRBV5-1; clone_size: many; cdr3_nt: TGCGCCAGCAGCTTGGAGGGGACGACATCCCGCCGGTTCTTC; cdr3_aa: CASSLEGTTSRRFF
j_call: TRBJ1-1; d_call: -; v_call: TRBV12-3/TRBV12-4; clone_size: many; cdr3_nt: TGTGCCAGCAGTTTAAGGGGGGCGCGAATCACTGAAGCTTTCTTT; cdr3_aa: CASSLRGARITEAFF
j_call: TRBJ2-1; d_call: TRBD1; v_call: TRBV7-9; clone_size: many; cdr3_nt: TGTGCCAGCAGCTGGGGGACAGGGGCCTACAATGAGCAGTTCTTC; cdr3_aa: CASSWGTGAYNEQFF
j_call: TRBJ2-5; d_call: -; v_call: TRBV20-1; clone_size: many; cdr3_nt: TGCAGTGCCGGGGTACAAGAGACCCAGTACTTC; cdr3_aa: CSAGVQETQYF
j_call: TRBJ1-1; d_call: TRBD1; v_call: TRBV11-2; clone_size: many; cdr3_nt: TGTGCCAGCAGCTTAGCCAACAGGGACAGGGGAAAGAACACTGAAGCTTTCTTT; cdr3_aa: CASSLANRDRGKNTEAFF